This TCR beta chain was captured in a study of T cells in Graves' hyperthyroidism and ophthalmopathy. The table lists this clonotype with a few counts. CDR1 is SGHRS, CDR2 YFSETQ, per germline. Trimming removed 1 base at V and 5 bases at J, with 16 bases between. The length of the CDR3 is 15 residues. The source material, RNA transcripts, was used to amplify TCR beta CDR3 regions. With the HTBI primer set, the TCR CDR3 went through a first round of RT-PCR. Via MiXCR, TCRdb re-called the multiplex PCR reads, giving one row per CDR3 protein. The sample lists under 300,000 distinct CDR3 sequences, 10% to 15% seen once, with approximately 8.6% in the top ten. Blood sampling occurred at first hyperthyroidism diagnosis, ahead of any ophthalmopathy symptoms.

The sequenced sample was blood. The receptor comes from a woman in her 30s with Graves' hyperthyroidism that later progressed to Graves' ophthalmopathy. The chain combines TRBV5-1 with TRBJ2-7; perhaps TRBD2 as D (7 bases). CDR3 bases: TGCGCCAGCAGCTTGTGGGGGGGGGCGTTAGACGAGCAGTACTTC. This encodes CASSLWGGALDEQYF.